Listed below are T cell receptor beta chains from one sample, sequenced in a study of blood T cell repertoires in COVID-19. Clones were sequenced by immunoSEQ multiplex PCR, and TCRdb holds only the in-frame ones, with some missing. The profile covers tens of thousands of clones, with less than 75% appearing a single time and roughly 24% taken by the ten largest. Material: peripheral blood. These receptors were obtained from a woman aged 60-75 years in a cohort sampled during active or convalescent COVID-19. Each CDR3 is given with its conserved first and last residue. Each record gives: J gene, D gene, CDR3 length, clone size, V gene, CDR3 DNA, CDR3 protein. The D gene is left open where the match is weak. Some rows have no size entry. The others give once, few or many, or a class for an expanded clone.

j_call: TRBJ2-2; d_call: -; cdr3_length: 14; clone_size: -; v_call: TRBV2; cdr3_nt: TGTGCCAGCAGTAGCAGCGCGAACACCGGGGAGCTGTTTTTT; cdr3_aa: CASSSSANTGELFF
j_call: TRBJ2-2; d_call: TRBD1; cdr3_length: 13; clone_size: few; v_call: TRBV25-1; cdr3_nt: TGTGCCAGCAGCAACAGGGGTGGCGGGGAGCTGTTTTTT; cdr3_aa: CASSNRGGGELFF
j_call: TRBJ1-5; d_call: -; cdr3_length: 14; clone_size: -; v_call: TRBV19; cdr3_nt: TGTGCCAGCAGAGGACAGCCAAGCAATCAGCCCCAGCATTTT; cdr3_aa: CASRGQPSNQPQHF
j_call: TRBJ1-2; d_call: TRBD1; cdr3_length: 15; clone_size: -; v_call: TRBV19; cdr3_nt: TGTGCCAGTAGTCCATGGGACAGGGATAACTATGGCTACACCTTC; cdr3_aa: CASSPWDRDNYGYTF
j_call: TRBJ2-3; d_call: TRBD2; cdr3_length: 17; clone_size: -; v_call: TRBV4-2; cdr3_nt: TGTGCCAGCAGCCAAGATCGGGGACTAGCGGGGGCAGATACGCAGTATTTT; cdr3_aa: CASSQDRGLAGADTQYF
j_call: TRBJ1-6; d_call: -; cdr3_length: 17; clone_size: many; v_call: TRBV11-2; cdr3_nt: TGTGCCAGCAGCTTAGATCTGGACAGCGTCTATAATTCACCCCTCCACTTT; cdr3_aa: CASSLDLDSVYNSPLHF
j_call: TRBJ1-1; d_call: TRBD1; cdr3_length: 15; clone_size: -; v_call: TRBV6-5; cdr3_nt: TGTGCCAGCAGTCTCGGAACAGGGACAGGGGGTGAAGCTTTCTTT; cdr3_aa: CASSLGTGTGGEAFF
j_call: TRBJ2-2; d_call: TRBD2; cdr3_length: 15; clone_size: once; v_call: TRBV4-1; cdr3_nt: TGCGCCAGCAGCCTTAGGGGACTAGCGGACGGGGAGCTGTTTTTT; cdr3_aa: CASSLRGLADGELFF
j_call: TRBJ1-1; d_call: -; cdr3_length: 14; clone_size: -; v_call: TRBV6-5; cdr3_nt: TGTGCCAGCAGTTACCTCCGGAGTGTCACTGAAGCTTTCTTT; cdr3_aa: CASSYLRSVTEAFF
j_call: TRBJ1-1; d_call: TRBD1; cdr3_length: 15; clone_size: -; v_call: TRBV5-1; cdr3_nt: TGCGCCAGCAGCCCTCACTCGGGACAGGGGACTGAAGCTTTCTTT; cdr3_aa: CASSPHSGQGTEAFF
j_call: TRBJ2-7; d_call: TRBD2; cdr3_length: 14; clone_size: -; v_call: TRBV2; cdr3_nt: TGTGCCAGCAATTTAGCGGGGGGCACCTACGAGCAGTACTTC; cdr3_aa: CASNLAGGTYEQYF
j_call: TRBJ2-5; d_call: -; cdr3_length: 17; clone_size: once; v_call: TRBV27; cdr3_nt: TGTGCCAGCAGTTTATCTCCTGGCTTTACGGGGGTGGAGACCCAGTACTTC; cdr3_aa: CASSLSPGFTGVETQYF
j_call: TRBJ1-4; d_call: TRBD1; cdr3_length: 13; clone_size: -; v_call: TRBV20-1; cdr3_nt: TGCAGTGCTAGTCCAGGGGGTAATGAAAAACTGTTTTTT; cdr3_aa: CSASPGGNEKLFF
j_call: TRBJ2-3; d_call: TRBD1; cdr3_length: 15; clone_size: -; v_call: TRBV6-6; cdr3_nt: TGTGCCAGCAGTCCCCGGACAGGGGAAAGAGATACGCAGTATTTT; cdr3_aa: CASSPRTGERDTQYF
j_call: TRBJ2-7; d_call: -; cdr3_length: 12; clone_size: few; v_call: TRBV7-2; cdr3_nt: TGTGCCAGCAGCTTACTAGGCGGAGAGCAGTACTTC; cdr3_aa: CASSLLGGEQYF
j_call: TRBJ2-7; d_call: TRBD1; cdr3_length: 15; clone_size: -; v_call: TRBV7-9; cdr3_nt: TGTGCCAGCAGCTCCAAGGGGGCCATTTCTGACGAGCAGTACTTC; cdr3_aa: CASSSKGAISDEQYF
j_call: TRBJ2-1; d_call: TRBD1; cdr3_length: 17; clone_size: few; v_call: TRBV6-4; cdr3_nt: TGTGCCAGCAGTGACTCAAGCAGGGGGAAGTCCTACAATGAGCAGTTCTTC; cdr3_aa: CASSDSSRGKSYNEQFF
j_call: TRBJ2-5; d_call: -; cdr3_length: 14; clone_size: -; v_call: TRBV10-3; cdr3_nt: TGTGCCATCAGTGATAGGGGGTACCAAGAGACCCAGTACTTC; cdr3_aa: CAISDRGYQETQYF
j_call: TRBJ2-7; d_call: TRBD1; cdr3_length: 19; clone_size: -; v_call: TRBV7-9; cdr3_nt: TGTGCCAGCAGCTCTCCGAAGAAGGGGATCGGGACAGGGGCCTACGAGCAGTACTTC; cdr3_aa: CASSSPKKGIGTGAYEQYF
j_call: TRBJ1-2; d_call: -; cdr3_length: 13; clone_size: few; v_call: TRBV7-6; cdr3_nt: TGTGCCAGCAGCTCCCGGGGGGGGTTTGGCTACACCTTC; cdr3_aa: CASSSRGGFGYTF
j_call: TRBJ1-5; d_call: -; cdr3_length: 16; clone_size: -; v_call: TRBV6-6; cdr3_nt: TGTGCCAGCAGTCAAACAAGACAAGGGGCGCATCAGCCCCAGCATTTT; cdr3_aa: CASSQTRQGAHQPQHF
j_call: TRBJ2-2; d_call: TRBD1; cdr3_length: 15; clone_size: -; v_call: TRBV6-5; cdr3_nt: TGTGCCACTACCCGGGACAGGGCTGCGACCGGGGAGCTGTTTTTT; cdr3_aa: CATTRDRAATGELFF
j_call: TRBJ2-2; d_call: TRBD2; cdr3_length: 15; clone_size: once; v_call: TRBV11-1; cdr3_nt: TGTGCCAGCAGCCGGAGGACTAGCGGGCCCGGGGAGCTGTTTTTT; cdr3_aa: CASSRRTSGPGELFF
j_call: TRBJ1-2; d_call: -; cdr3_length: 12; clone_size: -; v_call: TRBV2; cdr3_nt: TGTGCCAGCAGTGGGCAGGGCTTTGGCTACACCTTC; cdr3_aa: CASSGQGFGYTF
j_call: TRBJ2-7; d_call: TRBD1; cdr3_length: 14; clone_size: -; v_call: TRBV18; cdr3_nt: TGTGCCAGCTCACGGGGACAGGCTTTCTACGAGCAGTACTTC; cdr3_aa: CASSRGQAFYEQYF
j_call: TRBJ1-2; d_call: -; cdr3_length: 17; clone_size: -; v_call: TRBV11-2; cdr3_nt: TGTGCCAGCAGCAAGCGACCCGGACACGGAGAAACCTATGGCTACACCTTC; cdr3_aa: CASSKRPGHGETYGYTF
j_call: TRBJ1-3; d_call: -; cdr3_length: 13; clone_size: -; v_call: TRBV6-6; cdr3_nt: TGTGCCAGCAGTTTTCAGTTGGGAAACACCATATATTTT; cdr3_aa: CASSFQLGNTIYF
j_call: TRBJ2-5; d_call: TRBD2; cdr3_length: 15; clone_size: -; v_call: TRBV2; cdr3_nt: TGTGCCAGCAGTGGTCTAGCGGGGGCCCAAGAGACCCAGTACTTC; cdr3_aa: CASSGLAGAQETQYF
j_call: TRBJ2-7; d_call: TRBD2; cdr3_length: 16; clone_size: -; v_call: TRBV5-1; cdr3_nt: TGCGCCAGCAGCCGGATAGCGGGGGCTGAAGAATACGAGCAGTACTTC; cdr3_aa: CASSRIAGAEEYEQYF
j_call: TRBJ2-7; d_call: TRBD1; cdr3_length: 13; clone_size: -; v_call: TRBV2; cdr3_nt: TGTGCCAGCACTGGACAGGGAGGCTACGAGCAGTACTTC; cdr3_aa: CASTGQGGYEQYF
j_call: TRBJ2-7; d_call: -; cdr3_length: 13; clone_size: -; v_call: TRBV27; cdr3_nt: TGTGCCAGCAGTTCCCACAGGGTATACGAGCAGTACTTC; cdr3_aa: CASSSHRVYEQYF
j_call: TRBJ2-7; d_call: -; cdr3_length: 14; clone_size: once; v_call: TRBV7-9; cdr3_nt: TGTGCCAGCAGCATCCTGGAGGAGTCCTACGAGCAGTACTTC; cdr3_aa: CASSILEESYEQYF
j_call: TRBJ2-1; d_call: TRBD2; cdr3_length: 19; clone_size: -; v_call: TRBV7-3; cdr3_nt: TGTGCCAGCAGCGGCGGGACTAGCGGAACTGCTAACTCCTACAATGAGCAGTTCTTC; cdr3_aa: CASSGGTSGTANSYNEQFF
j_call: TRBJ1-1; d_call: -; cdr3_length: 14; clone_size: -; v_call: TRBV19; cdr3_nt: TGTGCCAGTAGTATAGGGCAGGGCGGTACTGAAGCTTTCTTT; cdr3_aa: CASSIGQGGTEAFF
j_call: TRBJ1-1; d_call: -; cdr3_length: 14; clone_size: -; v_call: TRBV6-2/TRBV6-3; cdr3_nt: TGTGCCAGCAGTTACAAGCTGATGAACACTGAAGCTTTCTTT; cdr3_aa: CASSYKLMNTEAFF
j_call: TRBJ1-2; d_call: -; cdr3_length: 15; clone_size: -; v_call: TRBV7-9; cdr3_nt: TGTGCCAGCAGCCCGTATTCCCGTACTAACTATGGCTACACCTTC; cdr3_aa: CASSPYSRTNYGYTF
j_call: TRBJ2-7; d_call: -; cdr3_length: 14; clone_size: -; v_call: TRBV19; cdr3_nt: TGTGCCAGTAGTATAGTGCTCAGGAACTACGAGCAGTACTTC; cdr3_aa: CASSIVLRNYEQYF
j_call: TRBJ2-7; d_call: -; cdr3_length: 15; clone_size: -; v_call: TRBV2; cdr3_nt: TGTGCCAGCAGTGATGTCCGATTGAGCTCCTACGAGCAGTACTTC; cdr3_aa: CASSDVRLSSYEQYF
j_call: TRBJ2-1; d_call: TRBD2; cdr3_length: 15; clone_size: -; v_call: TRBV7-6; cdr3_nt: TGTGCCAGCAGCTTAGTCCCTAGCGGGTTCAATGAGCAGTTCTTC; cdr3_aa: CASSLVPSGFNEQFF
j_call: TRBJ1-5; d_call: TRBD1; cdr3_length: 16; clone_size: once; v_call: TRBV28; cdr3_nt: TGTGCCAGCAGGGGTGCGGGACAGGGGGAGGTCCAGCCCCAGCATTTT; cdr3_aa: CASRGAGQGEVQPQHF
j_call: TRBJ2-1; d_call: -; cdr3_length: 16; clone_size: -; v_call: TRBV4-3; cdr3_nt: TGCGCCAGCAGCCAAGAACCTCCCGCGGGCTACAATGAGCAGTTCTTC; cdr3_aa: CASSQEPPAGYNEQFF
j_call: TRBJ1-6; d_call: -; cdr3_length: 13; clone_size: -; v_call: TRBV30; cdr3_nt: TGTGCCTGGAAGCAGGGAAGATGGTCACCCCTCCACTTT; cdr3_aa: CAWKQGRWSPLHF
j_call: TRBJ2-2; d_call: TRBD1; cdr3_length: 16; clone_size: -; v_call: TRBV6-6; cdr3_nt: TGTGCCAGCAGTTACCCACAGGGGGTTAACACCGGGGAGCTGTTTTTT; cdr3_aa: CASSYPQGVNTGELFF
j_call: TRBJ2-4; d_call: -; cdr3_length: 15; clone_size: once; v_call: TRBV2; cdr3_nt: TGTGCCAGCAGTGAATTGTATCTAGCCAAAAACATTCAGTACTTC; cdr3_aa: CASSELYLAKNIQYF
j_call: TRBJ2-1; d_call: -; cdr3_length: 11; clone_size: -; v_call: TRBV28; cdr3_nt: TGTGCCAGCAGCCCCTTCCATGAGCAGTTCTTC; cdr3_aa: CASSPFHEQFF
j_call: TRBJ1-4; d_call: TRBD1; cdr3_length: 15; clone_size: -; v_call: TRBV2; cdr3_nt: TGTGCCAGCAGTGTACAGGGACAGGGGGGCGAAAAACTGTTTTTT; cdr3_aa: CASSVQGQGGEKLFF
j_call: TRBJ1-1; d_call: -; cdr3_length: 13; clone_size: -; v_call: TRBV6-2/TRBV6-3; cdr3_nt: TGTGCCACCAGCCAGGTGGAGTCGGTCTTGGCTTTCTTT; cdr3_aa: CATSQVESVLAFF
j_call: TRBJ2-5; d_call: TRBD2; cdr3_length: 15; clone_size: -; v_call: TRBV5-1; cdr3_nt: TGCGCCAGCAGCTTGGCCGGGACTAGCATGGAGACCCAGTACTTC; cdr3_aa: CASSLAGTSMETQYF
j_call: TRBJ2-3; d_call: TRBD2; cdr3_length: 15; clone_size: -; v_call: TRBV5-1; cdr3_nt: TGCGCCAGCAGCTTGGCCGGGACTAGTTTCGGAGCGCAGTATTTT; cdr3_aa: CASSLAGTSFGAQYF
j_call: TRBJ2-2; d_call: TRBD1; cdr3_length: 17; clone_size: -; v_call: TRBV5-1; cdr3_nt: TGCGCCAGCAGCGCAAGTCAGGGGGCGCGAAACACCGGGGAGCTGTTTTTT; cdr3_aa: CASSASQGARNTGELFF
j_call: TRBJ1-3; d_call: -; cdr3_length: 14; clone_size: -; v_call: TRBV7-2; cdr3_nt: TGTGCCAGCAGCTTAGGGACAGTCGGAAACACCATATATTTT; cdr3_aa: CASSLGTVGNTIYF
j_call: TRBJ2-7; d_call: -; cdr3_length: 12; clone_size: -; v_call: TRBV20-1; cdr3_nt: TGCAGTGCTAGTCCCGGAGGGGTCGAGCAGTACTTC; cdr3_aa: CSASPGGVEQYF
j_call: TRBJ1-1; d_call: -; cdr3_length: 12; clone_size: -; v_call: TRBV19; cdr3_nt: TGTGCCAGTAGTAGGCAGGGGACTGAAGCTTTCTTT; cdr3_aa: CASSRQGTEAFF
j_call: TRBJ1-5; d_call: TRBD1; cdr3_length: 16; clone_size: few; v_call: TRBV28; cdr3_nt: TGTGCCAGCAGCCGGGCCGACAGGGCGGGTGTGCAGCCCCAGCATTTT; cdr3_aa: CASSRADRAGVQPQHF
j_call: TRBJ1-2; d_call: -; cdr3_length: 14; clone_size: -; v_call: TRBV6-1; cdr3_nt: TGTGCCAGCAGTGAAACAGGGACTAACTATGGCTACACCTTC; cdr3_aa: CASSETGTNYGYTF
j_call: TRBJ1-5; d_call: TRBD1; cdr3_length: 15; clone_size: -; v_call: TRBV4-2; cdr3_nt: TGTGCCAGCAGCCAAATACAGGGGGGTAGCCAGCCCCAGCATTTT; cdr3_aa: CASSQIQGGSQPQHF
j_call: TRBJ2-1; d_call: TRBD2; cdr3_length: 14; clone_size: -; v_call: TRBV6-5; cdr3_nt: TGTGCCAGCAACTCCGGGACTAGCGGATGGGAGCAGTTCTTC; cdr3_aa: CASNSGTSGWEQFF
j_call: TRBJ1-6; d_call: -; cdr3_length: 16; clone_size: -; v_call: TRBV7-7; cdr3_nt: TGTGCCAGCAGCCCTGCGGGGCCAGGGTCCAATTCACCCCTCCACTTT; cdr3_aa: CASSPAGPGSNSPLHF
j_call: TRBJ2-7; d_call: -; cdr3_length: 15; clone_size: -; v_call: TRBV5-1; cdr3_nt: TGCGCCAGCAGCTCGGGCTTTACAGGGTTCCACGAGCAGTACTTC; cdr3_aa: CASSSGFTGFHEQYF